This is a list of T cell receptor beta chains from one sample in a study of CD8 T cells in Susac syndrome. TCRdb independently ran MiXCR on the immunoSEQ multiplex PCR reads; one entry per CDR3 protein. Among 350,000 to 550,000 distinct CDR3 sequences listed, approximately 85% were seen once. The sample taken for sequencing was CD8+ T cells from PBMCs. The source of these receptors is a human donor with multiple sclerosis. CDR3s leave out the opening cysteine and the closing phenylalanine or tryptophan. Fields, in order: J gene, V gene, CDR3 protein.

TRBJ2-3	TRBV20-1	SASRGPSLLTDTQY
TRBJ2-5	TRBV19	ASSTSVQETQY
TRBJ2-7	TRBV27	DSGYGTGYEQY
TRBJ2-1	TRBV7-9	ASSPGPPTNEQF
TRBJ2-7	TRBV18	ASSHTGTNPYEQY
TRBJ2-1	TRBV5-1	ASSLAAGGPNREQF
TRBJ1-6	TRBV30	AWSAPGTGLHSPLH
TRBJ2-1	TRBV5-6	ASSLTSGGAYNEQF
TRBJ1-5	TRBV19	ASDRDSNQPQH
TRBJ2-1	TRBV7-9	ASSPLGGGSSYNEQF
TRBJ1-1	TRBV14	ASSQVGDYDMAF
TRBJ1-1	TRBV12-3/TRBV12-4	ASSMDGMNTEAF
TRBJ2-3	TRBV9	ASSAGAGTDDESASTDTQY
TRBJ2-1	TRBV30	AWRKKSGGDYNEQF
TRBJ2-7	TRBV15	ATSRDRDTLYEQY
TRBJ2-7	TRBV25-1	ATYGQAGGTYEQY
TRBJ1-1	TRBV2	ASSDMTVEAF
TRBJ2-7	TRBV11-1	ASSWDVGLGKGEQY
TRBJ2-7	TRBV4-1	ASSQGISGYEQY
TRBJ1-2	TRBV9	ASSPLSFGVNYGYT
TRBJ2-1	TRBV4-1	ASSQEVASIINEQF
TRBJ1-1	TRBV11-3	ASSLGRDRMNTEAF
TRBJ2-3	TRBV27	ASSLLGITDTQY
TRBJ1-2	TRBV15	ATTSGLPEPQPAGYT
TRBJ2-7	TRBV29-1	SVDLQPGEQY
TRBJ1-1	TRBV29-1	SVEDRGVDTEAF
TRBJ1-1	TRBV28	ASSSGGGGTEAF
TRBJ2-4	TRBV12-3/TRBV12-4	ASSSGTQKQDQY
TRBJ2-7	TRBV6-5	ASSYGLPSYEQY
TRBJ2-1	TRBV20-1	SASTDLYNEQF
TRBJ2-1	TRBV7-9	ASSLTTGAQSYNEQF
TRBJ1-6	TRBV2	ASSPFGDRSSYNSPLH
TRBJ1-1	TRBV5-1	ASSLGDPGVAF
TRBJ1-1	TRBV4-1	ASSPWEQDRGPRGAF
TRBJ2-1	TRBV6-2/TRBV6-3	ASIALAGSNEQF
TRBJ2-2	TRBV5-1	ASGPTGAHTGELF
TRBJ2-3	TRBV12-3/TRBV12-4	ASSHPRSFPIADTQY
TRBJ1-6	TRBV30	AWSLTVSNSPLH
TRBJ2-3	TRBV20-1	SARDLGTVGTRSTDTQY
TRBJ2-7	TRBV6-2/TRBV6-3	ASSPVPYEQY
TRBJ1-1	TRBV12-3/TRBV12-4	ASSFEGFMNTEAF
TRBJ2-2	TRBV4-1	ASSRPKGATNTGELF
TRBJ2-3	TRBV5-1	TSSLGQGEDTQY
TRBJ1-2	TRBV4-2	ASSQSGTEYGYT
TRBJ2-1	TRBV28	ASKTGSGYNEQF
TRBJ1-5	TRBV15	ATSRPRQGDQPQH
TRBJ2-7	TRBV4-1	ASSLTGESTYEQY
TRBJ2-3	TRBV6-5	ASSYSSAGVTSTDTQY
TRBJ1-2	TRBV29-1	SVEQGAGYT
TRBJ1-1	TRBV6-2/TRBV6-3	ASSPPDGNTEAF